These 9 T cell receptor beta chains came from one sample sequenced in a study of post-analysis software for immune sequencing data. Unique-molecular-identifier-tagged TCR beta cDNA libraries were used. TCRdb ran MiXCR on the PCR reads and lists one entry per CDR3 protein. The table includes approximately 730,000 distinct CDR3 sequences, 46% detected once. Study-wide results and limits: The study found TRBV5-6, TRBV5-1 and TRBV20-1 among a few TRBV segments more frequent in patients than controls.

Their target antigens are unknown. The source material was blood. The source is a girl under 18 with multiple sclerosis.

The chain links TRBV9 to TRBJ2-3, with 7 bases identical to TRBD1. Germline CDR1 SGDLS, CDR2 YYNGEE. The CDR3 is 17 amino acids. The V and J ends lost 4 bases and 0 bases, in that order; junction bases with no gene match: 11. The CDR3 here is CASSQSPGQLSTDTQYF. DNA for the CDR3: TGTGCCAGCAGCCAAAGCCCGGGACAGCTTAGCACAGATACGCAGTATTTT.

This sequence joins TRBV4-3 and TRBJ2-3, with 9 bases fitting TRBD2. Germline-derived CDR1 and CDR2 are LGHNA and YSLEER. Trimming removed 0 bases from V and 12 bases from J; junction bases left unmatched: 13. The CDR3 spans 16 residues. Written as DNA, the CDR3 is TGCGCCAGCAGCCAAGATGGGCGGGAGGGTCGGGAGACCCAGTATTTT. Amino acids: CASSQDGREGRETQYF.

The CDR3 DNA sequence: TGTGCCAGCAGGGACAGGGTGGTGGATGAGCAGTTCTTC. This gives the protein CASRDRVVDEQFF. The gene calls are TRBV7-2 and TRBJ2-1, with 8 bases identical to TRBD1. CDR3 length: 13 amino acids. With V trimmed by 6 bases and J by 8 bases, 6 bases remained unmatched. Germline V gene lookup returns CDR1 SGHTA and CDR2 FQGNSA.

The rearrangement links TRBV10-3 to TRBJ2-5; tentatively, D is TRBD1 or TRBD2 (5 bases each). Germline CDR1 is ENHRY and CDR2 is SYGVKD. This CDR3 spans 13 amino acids. V shed 5 bases and J shed 7 bases, with 14 bases lying between them. CDR3 sequence reads: CAISRDLERTQYF. CDR3 bases: TGTGCCATCAGTAGGGACCTCGAACGGACCCAGTACTTC.

The chain combines TRBV15 with TRBJ2-6; the D is unclear. The CDR3 totals 16 residues. Germline V gene lookup returns CDR1 LNHNV and CDR2 YYDKDF (reference sequence). V shed 4 bases and J shed 5 bases, with 15 bases lying between them. The CDR3 here is CATSTLDNWRANVLTF. Here the CDR3 DNA reads TGTGCCACCAGCACCCTCGACAACTGGAGGGCCAACGTCCTGACTTTC.

CDR3 nucleotides: TGCGCCAGCAGCATCGCAGGGAATGGCTACACCTTC. Translated, it gives CASSIAGNGYTF. The rearrangement uses TRBV5-1 and TRBJ1-2, with D possibly matching TRBD1 (5 bases). V was clipped by 4 bases and J by 6 bases, with 10 bases between them. This CDR3 spans 12 amino acids. The germline gives CDR1 SGHRS, CDR2 YFSETQ. Variable domain in full (rest from reference TRBV5-1 and TRBJ1-2): KAGVTQTPRYLIKTRGQQVTLSCSPISGHRSVSWYQQTPGQGLQFLFEYFSETQRNKGNFPGRFSGRQFSNSRSEMNVSTLELGDSALYLCASSIAGNGYTFGSGTRLTVV.

The rearrangement links TRBV4-3 to TRBJ2-3, with 9 bases aligning to TRBD2. Germline V gives CDR1 LGHNA, CDR2 YSLEER. The CDR3 is made up of 15 amino acids. V lost 4 bases, J lost 4 bases, and 6 bases stayed unmatched. This chain's CDR3 is CASSLAGDAADTQYF. The CDR3 DNA follows: TGCGCCAGCAGCCTAGCGGGAGACGCGGCAGATACGCAGTATTTT.

This clonotype was seen more than once but under ten times. This chain connects TRBV4-1 to TRBJ2-7; D is undetermined. This CDR3 comprises 15 residues. The germline gives CDR1 MGHRA, CDR2 YSYEKL. Trimming pared 0 bases from V and 3 bases from J, leaving 12 bases between. The CDR3 reads CASSQDREPNYEQYF. The CDR3 DNA reads TGCGCCAGCAGCCAAGATCGCGAGCCCAACTACGAGCAGTACTTC.

This clonotype was observed a few times. The chain uses TRBV12-3 or TRBV12-4 and TRBJ1-2; D unresolved. The CDR3 totals 16 residues. The germline V and J ends were trimmed by 5 bases and 7 bases, with 23 bases remaining between them. The CDR3, as DNA: TGTGCCAGCAGTAATCCCCGGTCCCCCGGCGGGAGTGGCTACACCTTC. Its protein is CASSNPRSPGGSGYTF.